The 14 T cell receptor beta chains given below trace back to one sample, sequenced in a study of cytomegalovirus exposure and HLA in healthy donors. PCR amplification relied on 60 Vbeta primers (plus 13 Jbeta primers). TCRdb's copy holds only in-frame clones and misses some; the assay was immunoSEQ multiplex PCR. The sample holds approximately 210,000 clones, about 81% seen once. Sequencing input: PBMCs. Receptors were obtained from a man aged 40-49 years in good health and CMV-seropositive.

V and J are TRBV9 and TRBJ1-2; the match to TRBD1 covers 8 bases. In germline, CDR1 is SGDLS, CDR2 YYNGEE. The V segment lost 0 bases and the J segment 2 bases; nucleotides outside the gene matches: 3. The CDR3 is made up of 15 amino acids. The CDR3: CASSVAGGPNYGYTF. The DNA for the CDR3 is TGTGCCAGCAGCGTAGCAGGGGGCCCGAACTATGGCTACACCTTC.

The chain is built from TRBV19 and TRBJ2-2; 14 nucleotides align to TRBD2. Unmatched junction bases numbered 4, after V lost 6 bases and J lost 4 bases. The CDR3 is 16 residues long. Germline CDR1 and CDR2: LNHDA and SQIVND (reference sequence). CDR3 sequence (DNA): TGTGCCAGTAGGACTAGCGGGAGGGCGACCACCGGGGAGCTGTTTTTT. Protein product: CASRTSGRATTGELFF. The full variable domain, rest sourced from reference TRBV19 and TRBJ2-2, is DGGITQSPKYLFRKEGQNVTLSCEQNLNHDAMYWYRQDPGQGLRLIYYSQIVNDFQKGDIAEGYSVSREKKESFPLTVTSAQKNPTAFYLCASRTSGRATTGELFFGEGSRLTVL.

The chain is built from TRBV6-6 and TRBJ1-5, with D maybe TRBD1 (5 bases). The CDR3 has 15 amino acids. Germline assignment: CDR1 MNHNY and CDR2 SVGAGI (reference sequence). Trimming stripped 2 bases from V and 7 bases from J, with 15 bases between. This CDR3 is CASSYGRGFRQPQHF. In DNA, the CDR3 is TGTGCCAGCAGTTACGGTAGGGGTTTTCGGCAGCCCCAGCATTTT.

This clone was observed a few times. V gene TRBV4-1 combines with J gene TRBJ1-1, with 8 nucleotides matching TRBD1. V lost 3 bases and J lost 1; bases outside the gene matches: 7. Germline CDR1 MGHRA, CDR2 YSYEKL. This CDR3 is 16 amino acids long. CDR3 coding DNA: TGCGCCAGCAGCCAGACCCCCGGGACAGGGAACACTGAAGCTTTCTTT. Its protein is CASSQTPGTGNTEAFF.

The chain employs TRBV4-1 and TRBJ2-3; 7 bases fit TRBD2. In germline, CDR1 is MGHRA, CDR2 YSYEKL. CDR3 size: 15 residues. After removal of 4 bases from V and 6 bases from J, the junction contained 10 bases not matched to a gene. The CDR3 DNA follows: TGCGCCAGCAGCCGGGGGACTACCGTGGGGGATACGCAGTATTTT. Its translation: CASSRGTTVGDTQYF.

The genes are TRBV19 and TRBJ2-1, with TRBD2 matching 12 bases. From germline, CDR1 is LNHDA and CDR2 SQIVND (reference sequence). The V and J ends lost 3 bases and 8 bases, in that order; junction bases with no gene match: 8. The CDR3 length is 16 residues. CDR3 DNA sequence: TGTGCCAGTAGTATCAACGGACTAGCGGGAAGGGATGAGCAGTTCTTC. It encodes CASSINGLAGRDEQFF.

The gene calls are TRBV19 and TRBJ1-5; no clear D. V gave up 5 bases and J gave up 0 bases, with 11 bases separating them. This CDR3 is 15 amino acids long. Germline V lookup: CDR1 LNHDA, CDR2 SQIVND (reference sequence). CDR3: CASSLMYYSNQPQHF. DNA for the CDR3: TGTGCCAGTAGTCTCATGTACTATAGCAATCAGCCCCAGCATTTT.

This rearrangement joins TRBV4-1 to TRBJ2-1; TRBD1 matches at 8 bases. Germline CDR1 reads MGHRA; CDR2 reads YSYEKL. The CDR3 covers 15 residues. With 5 bases clipped from V and 4 bases from J, the junction kept 7 bases outside the gene matches. The CDR3 sequence: CASSAGGPLYNEQFF. The CDR3 DNA sequence: TGCGCCAGCAGCGCAGGGGGCCCACTTTACAATGAGCAGTTCTTC.

This clone was detected only once. The chain has TRBV19 and TRBJ2-5, with a possible D match to TRBD1 (6 bases). Between the trimmed V and J ends, which lost 2 bases and 0 bases, there was a span of 7 bases. The CDR3 has 14 residues. In germline, CDR1 is LNHDA, CDR2 SQIVND (reference sequence). The CDR3 here is CASSITGNQETQYF. The CDR3 DNA sequence: TGTGCCAGTAGTATAACAGGGAACCAAGAGACCCAGTACTTC.

The chain uses TRBV18 and TRBJ2-3; TRBD2 is a possible D gene (6 bases). V lost 6 bases to trimming and J lost 4 bases, with 20 bases between them. Germline V gives CDR1 KGHSH, CDR2 LQKENI. The CDR3 is made up of 16 amino acids. The CDR3 nucleotides read TGTGCCAGCTCTCAAGCTGGGGGGAAACTGGCAGATACGCAGTATTTT. It encodes CASSQAGGKLADTQYF.

V is TRBV4-1 and J is TRBJ1-1, with 9 bases lining up with TRBD1. The CDR3 sequence is 16 residues long. Germline loops: CDR1 MGHRA, CDR2 YSYEKL. V was pared by 4 bases and J by 5 bases, with 11 bases of the junction left unmatched. The CDR3 bases are TGCGCCAGCAGCCGCCAATATGGGACAGGGTTGACTGAAGCTTTCTTT. Residues: CASSRQYGTGLTEAFF.

V usage is TRBV6-1 and J usage is TRBJ1-5; 9 nucleotides match TRBD1. V trimming: 8 bases; J trimming: 0 bases; junction bases outside the gene matches: 5. Germline loops: CDR1 MNHNS, CDR2 SASEGT. The CDR3 has 15 amino acids. DNA of the CDR3: TGTGCCAGCGGGGACAGGGCCTATAGCAATCAGCCCCAGCATTTT. Its protein product is CASGDRAYSNQPQHF.

The V gene is TRBV7-6, the J gene TRBJ2-1; D call uncertain. V was pared by 1 base and J by 5 bases, with 12 bases between. CDR1 is SGHVS, CDR2 FNYEAQ, per germline. This CDR3 spans 15 amino acids. CDR3 region: CASSLGASRNNEQFF. The CDR3 DNA follows: TGTGCCAGCAGCTTAGGAGCCTCGAGGAACAATGAGCAGTTCTTC.

This clone was seen just once. A junction boundary mismatches the germline segment, possibly from a read error. Other DNA sequences within the sample encode an identical CDR3. This sequence joins TRBV7-6 and TRBJ2-5, with 8 positions matching TRBD2. The CDR3 covers 15 residues. Germline V gives CDR1 SGHVS, CDR2 FNYEAQ. The CDR3 loop reads CASSLAAGGQETQYF. The CDR3 DNA follows: TGTGCCAGCAGCCTAGCTGCGGGAGGTCAAGAGACCCAGTACTTC.